These T cell receptor beta chains were read from a single sample in a study of blood T cell repertoires in COVID-19. The method was immunoSEQ multiplex PCR; TCRdb's version includes in-frame clones alone and lacks a portion of them. The sample yields around 190,000 clones, 70% to 90% seen once. The sequenced sample consisted of peripheral blood. The receptor source for this set is a woman older than 75 with acute or convalescent COVID-19. Each CDR3 is given with its conserved first and last residue. Each record gives: V gene, CDR3 length, clone size, D gene, J gene, CDR3 DNA, CDR3 protein. The D gene is left open where the match is weak. For some rows the clone size is stated as once, few or many, or as a class when expanded; others skip it.

V gene: TRBV19; CDR3 length: 15; clone size: .; D gene: TRBD1; J gene: TRBJ1-2; CDR3 DNA: TGTGCCAGTAGTAACCAACAACAGGGGCGCCGGGGCTACACCTTC; CDR3 protein: CASSNQQQGRRGYTF
V gene: TRBV6-5; CDR3 length: 14; clone size: .; D gene: TRBD1; J gene: TRBJ2-2; CDR3 DNA: TGTGCCAGCAGCTGGGACAGGGGGACCGGGGAGCTGTTTTTT; CDR3 protein: CASSWDRGTGELFF
V gene: TRBV7-7; CDR3 length: 16; clone size: .; D gene: TRBD2; J gene: TRBJ2-1; CDR3 DNA: TGTGCTAGCAGCTTCCTAGCGGGAGTATCCTACAATGAGCAGTTCTTC; CDR3 protein: CASSFLAGVSYNEQFF
V gene: TRBV6-5; CDR3 length: 13; clone size: .; D gene: .; J gene: TRBJ1-2; CDR3 DNA: TGTGCCAGCAGTTATAACAGAAACTATGGCTACACCTTC; CDR3 protein: CASSYNRNYGYTF
V gene: TRBV27; CDR3 length: 18; clone size: .; D gene: .; J gene: TRBJ2-1; CDR3 DNA: TGTGCCAGCAGGACCTTTGGTGTCGGAGCGAGCTCCTACAATGAGCAGTTCTTC; CDR3 protein: CASRTFGVGASSYNEQFF
V gene: TRBV11-2; CDR3 length: 15; clone size: .; D gene: TRBD2; J gene: TRBJ2-7; CDR3 DNA: TGTGCCAGCAGCGCGACTAGCGGGACCCTTTACGAGCAGTACTTC; CDR3 protein: CASSATSGTLYEQYF
V gene: TRBV18; CDR3 length: 15; clone size: .; D gene: .; J gene: TRBJ2-5; CDR3 DNA: TGTGCCAGCTCACCTATCCACGGGGTCCCAGAGACCCAGTACTTC; CDR3 protein: CASSPIHGVPETQYF
V gene: TRBV7-2; CDR3 length: 14; clone size: .; D gene: .; J gene: TRBJ1-1; CDR3 DNA: TGTGCCAGCAGCCCCACTCGGGGGGGAACTGAAGCTTTCTTT; CDR3 protein: CASSPTRGGTEAFF
V gene: TRBV28; CDR3 length: 15; clone size: .; D gene: .; J gene: TRBJ1-4; CDR3 DNA: TGTGCCAGCGGTGCGGGGGGGGCAACTAATGAAAAACTGTTTTTT; CDR3 protein: CASGAGGATNEKLFF
V gene: TRBV5-1; CDR3 length: 15; clone size: .; D gene: .; J gene: TRBJ1-1; CDR3 DNA: TGCGCCAGCAGCTGGGGGGGACAAGGGAACACTGAAGCTTTCTTT; CDR3 protein: CASSWGGQGNTEAFF
V gene: TRBV5-4; CDR3 length: 14; clone size: .; D gene: .; J gene: TRBJ1-1; CDR3 DNA: TGTGCCAGCAGCCTCCAAACGGGGAACACTGAAGCTTTCTTT; CDR3 protein: CASSLQTGNTEAFF
V gene: TRBV5-1; CDR3 length: 15; clone size: .; D gene: .; J gene: TRBJ1-1; CDR3 DNA: TGCGCCAGCAGTCGGTTTGTGGGGCCCGACACTGAAGCTTTCTTT; CDR3 protein: CASSRFVGPDTEAFF
V gene: TRBV18; CDR3 length: 13; clone size: .; D gene: .; J gene: TRBJ1-5; CDR3 DNA: TGTGCCAGCTCACCCCAGTGGGGGGAGCCCCAGCATTTT; CDR3 protein: CASSPQWGEPQHF
V gene: TRBV7-2; CDR3 length: 15; clone size: .; D gene: TRBD2; J gene: TRBJ2-1; CDR3 DNA: TGTGCCAGCAGCTTACAGCGGGGGGACTACAATGAGCAGTTCTTC; CDR3 protein: CASSLQRGDYNEQFF
V gene: TRBV5-1; CDR3 length: 14; clone size: .; D gene: TRBD1; J gene: TRBJ1-2; CDR3 DNA: TGCGCCAGCAGCGTCGGACAGGGGGGCTATGGCTACACCTTC; CDR3 protein: CASSVGQGGYGYTF
V gene: TRBV5-1; CDR3 length: 19; clone size: .; D gene: TRBD2; J gene: TRBJ2-5; CDR3 DNA: TGCGCCAGCAGCCTGGAAAGCGGGAGAAGATGGGTGTTGAGCGAGACCCAGTACTTC; CDR3 protein: CASSLESGRRWVLSETQYF
V gene: TRBV5-4; CDR3 length: 16; clone size: .; D gene: TRBD2; J gene: TRBJ2-5; CDR3 DNA: TGTGCCAGCAGCACGATGGGCGGGAGTTCGGCCGAGACCCAGTACTTC; CDR3 protein: CASSTMGGSSAETQYF
V gene: TRBV30; CDR3 length: 18; clone size: .; D gene: TRBD1; J gene: TRBJ1-3; CDR3 DNA: TGTGCCTGGAGTCGTAGGAGACAGGGGGCACACTCTGGAAACACCATATATTTT; CDR3 protein: CAWSRRRQGAHSGNTIYF
V gene: TRBV7-2; CDR3 length: 13; clone size: few; D gene: TRBD1; J gene: TRBJ1-3; CDR3 DNA: TGTGCCAGCAGCCGGGACAGCCGAAACACCATATATTTT; CDR3 protein: CASSRDSRNTIYF
V gene: TRBV29-1; CDR3 length: 14; clone size: .; D gene: .; J gene: TRBJ2-6; CDR3 DNA: TGCAGCGTTGCGGTAAGCTCTGGGGCCAACGTCCTGACTTTC; CDR3 protein: CSVAVSSGANVLTF
V gene: TRBV19; CDR3 length: 14; clone size: .; D gene: TRBD2; J gene: TRBJ2-4; CDR3 DNA: TGTGCCAGTAGGTTGCGGGGGTTGGATACCATTCAGTACTTC; CDR3 protein: CASRLRGLDTIQYF
V gene: TRBV5-1; CDR3 length: 15; clone size: few; D gene: TRBD1; J gene: TRBJ1-5; CDR3 DNA: TGCGCCAGCAGCTTGAGCGGACAGGGGATTGAGCCCCAGCATTTT; CDR3 protein: CASSLSGQGIEPQHF
V gene: TRBV5-6; CDR3 length: 15; clone size: .; D gene: TRBD1; J gene: TRBJ1-1; CDR3 DNA: TGTGCCAGCAGCTTCCAGGGGGTAACGAACACTGAAGCTTTCTTT; CDR3 protein: CASSFQGVTNTEAFF
V gene: TRBV7-2; CDR3 length: 15; clone size: .; D gene: TRBD2; J gene: TRBJ2-1; CDR3 DNA: TGTGCCAGCAGCTCCAGACTAGCGGGAGTGGGTGAGCAGTTCTTC; CDR3 protein: CASSSRLAGVGEQFF
V gene: TRBV7-2; CDR3 length: 14; clone size: .; D gene: TRBD1; J gene: TRBJ1-2; CDR3 DNA: TGTGCCAGCAGCACCGCCGGGACAGGGGATGGCTACACCTTC; CDR3 protein: CASSTAGTGDGYTF
V gene: TRBV4-2; CDR3 length: 14; clone size: .; D gene: TRBD1; J gene: TRBJ2-2; CDR3 DNA: TGTGCCAGCCGCGACAGGGTAGCCACCGGGGAGCTGTTTTTT; CDR3 protein: CASRDRVATGELFF
V gene: TRBV19; CDR3 length: 12; clone size: .; D gene: .; J gene: TRBJ1-1; CDR3 DNA: TGTGCCAGTAGGGAGTGGGACACTGAAGCTTTCTTT; CDR3 protein: CASREWDTEAFF
V gene: TRBV10-3; CDR3 length: 12; clone size: .; D gene: .; J gene: TRBJ2-1; CDR3 DNA: TGTGCCATTGGACGGGATCGGAATGAGCAGTTCTTC; CDR3 protein: CAIGRDRNEQFF
V gene: TRBV3-1/TRBV3-2; CDR3 length: 13; clone size: .; D gene: .; J gene: TRBJ2-1; CDR3 DNA: TGTGCCAGCAGCCATCCGCGCGCCGGTGAGCAGTTCTTC; CDR3 protein: CASSHPRAGEQFF
V gene: TRBV14; CDR3 length: 15; clone size: .; D gene: TRBD2; J gene: TRBJ2-1; CDR3 DNA: TGTGCCAGCAGCCTCCACCTAGCGGAGTACAATGAGCAGTTCTTC; CDR3 protein: CASSLHLAEYNEQFF
V gene: TRBV5-1; CDR3 length: 17; clone size: .; D gene: TRBD1; J gene: TRBJ1-1; CDR3 DNA: TGCGCCAGCAGCTTCTCAAGACAGGGACAGGGGGACACTGAAGCTTTCTTT; CDR3 protein: CASSFSRQGQGDTEAFF
V gene: TRBV5-5; CDR3 length: 15; clone size: .; D gene: .; J gene: TRBJ1-6; CDR3 DNA: TGTGCCAGCAGCTCTCTCGGGTCAGTTAATTCACCCCTCCACTTT; CDR3 protein: CASSSLGSVNSPLHF
V gene: TRBV18; CDR3 length: 15; clone size: .; D gene: TRBD2; J gene: TRBJ2-5; CDR3 DNA: TGTGCCAGCTCACCCCCAGGGACTAGTCAAGAGACCCAGTACTTC; CDR3 protein: CASSPPGTSQETQYF
V gene: TRBV6-1; CDR3 length: 15; clone size: .; D gene: .; J gene: TRBJ2-1; CDR3 DNA: TGTGCCAGCAGTGAAGCCGAGCTGGGCCAAAATGAGCAGTTCTTC; CDR3 protein: CASSEAELGQNEQFF
V gene: TRBV6-5; CDR3 length: 15; clone size: .; D gene: .; J gene: TRBJ2-2; CDR3 DNA: TGTGCCAGCACGTATAGGGGCGTTGTGGCCGGGGAGCTGTTTTTT; CDR3 protein: CASTYRGVVAGELFF
V gene: TRBV2; CDR3 length: 16; clone size: .; D gene: TRBD1; J gene: TRBJ2-3; CDR3 DNA: TGTGCCAGCAGTGAAGCAGGGGACAGCAGCACAGATACGCAGTATTTT; CDR3 protein: CASSEAGDSSTDTQYF
V gene: TRBV6-6; CDR3 length: 16; clone size: .; D gene: TRBD2; J gene: TRBJ2-1; CDR3 DNA: TGTGCCAGCAGTCCTTCGACTAGCGGGACGGGCAATGAGCAGTTCTTC; CDR3 protein: CASSPSTSGTGNEQFF
V gene: TRBV6-5; CDR3 length: 12; clone size: .; D gene: .; J gene: TRBJ2-1; CDR3 DNA: TGTGCCAGCGTTAATAGTGCACTGGTGCAGTTCTTC; CDR3 protein: CASVNSALVQFF
V gene: TRBV7-2; CDR3 length: 14; clone size: .; D gene: .; J gene: TRBJ2-5; CDR3 DNA: TGTGCCAGCAGCTTAGATAAGCGTGGGGAGACCCAGTACTTC; CDR3 protein: CASSLDKRGETQYF
V gene: TRBV19; CDR3 length: 15; clone size: .; D gene: TRBD1; J gene: TRBJ1-2; CDR3 DNA: TGTGCCAGTACCTCGACAGGGGCCCTTTCCTATGGCTACACCTTC; CDR3 protein: CASTSTGALSYGYTF
V gene: TRBV5-1; CDR3 length: 14; clone size: few; D gene: .; J gene: TRBJ1-4; CDR3 DNA: TGCGCCAGCAGCTTAGCCCTAACTAATGAAAAACTGTTTTTT; CDR3 protein: CASSLALTNEKLFF
V gene: TRBV7-2; CDR3 length: 15; clone size: .; D gene: TRBD2; J gene: TRBJ2-7; CDR3 DNA: TGTGCCAGCAGCGGGAGCGGGAAGACGTCCTACGAGCAGTACTTC; CDR3 protein: CASSGSGKTSYEQYF
V gene: TRBV6-2/TRBV6-3; CDR3 length: 18; clone size: .; D gene: TRBD2; J gene: TRBJ2-1; CDR3 DNA: TGTGCCAGCAGTTACACTAGCGGGAGGGCCGGGTCCTACAATGAGCAGTTCTTC; CDR3 protein: CASSYTSGRAGSYNEQFF
V gene: TRBV2; CDR3 length: 15; clone size: .; D gene: .; J gene: TRBJ1-6; CDR3 DNA: TGTGCCAGCAGTGGGGGGGGGCCGAGGGATTCACCCCTCCACTTT; CDR3 protein: CASSGGGPRDSPLHF
V gene: TRBV7-9; CDR3 length: 16; clone size: .; D gene: TRBD1; J gene: TRBJ2-7; CDR3 DNA: TGTGCCAGCAGCTTTTGGTTGGGACAGGGGGCCGGTGAGCAGTACTTC; CDR3 protein: CASSFWLGQGAGEQYF
V gene: TRBV3-1/TRBV3-2; CDR3 length: 12; clone size: few; D gene: .; J gene: TRBJ1-1; CDR3 DNA: TGTGCCAGCAGCCAAGCGGGGGGAGGGGCTTTCTTT; CDR3 protein: CASSQAGGGAFF
V gene: TRBV4-3; CDR3 length: 14; clone size: .; D gene: .; J gene: TRBJ2-3; CDR3 DNA: TGCGCCAGCAGCCGGGACTTCCAGGAACATACGCAGTATTTT; CDR3 protein: CASSRDFQEHTQYF
V gene: TRBV4-3; CDR3 length: 14; clone size: once; D gene: .; J gene: TRBJ1-2; CDR3 DNA: TGCGCCAGCAGCCAAGTGGACACTAACTATGGCTACACCTTC; CDR3 protein: CASSQVDTNYGYTF